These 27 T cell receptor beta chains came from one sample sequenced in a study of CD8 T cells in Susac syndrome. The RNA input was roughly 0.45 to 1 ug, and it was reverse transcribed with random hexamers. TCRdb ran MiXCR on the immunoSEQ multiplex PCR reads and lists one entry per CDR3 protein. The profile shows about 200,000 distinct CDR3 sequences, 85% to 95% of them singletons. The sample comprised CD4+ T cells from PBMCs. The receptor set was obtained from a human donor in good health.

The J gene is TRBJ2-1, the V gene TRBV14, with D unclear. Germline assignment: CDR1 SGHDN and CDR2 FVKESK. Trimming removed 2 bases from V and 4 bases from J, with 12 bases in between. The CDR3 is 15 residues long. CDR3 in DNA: TGTGCCAGCAGCCAACAGAGTCCCGGTTACAATGAGCAGTTCTTC. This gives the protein CASSQQSPGYNEQFF.

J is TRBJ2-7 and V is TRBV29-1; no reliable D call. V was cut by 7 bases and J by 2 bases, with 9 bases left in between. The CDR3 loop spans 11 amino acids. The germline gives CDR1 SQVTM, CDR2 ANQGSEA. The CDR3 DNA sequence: TGCAGCGCGGAAGGGCCCTACGAGCAGTACGTC. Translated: CSAEGPYEQYV.

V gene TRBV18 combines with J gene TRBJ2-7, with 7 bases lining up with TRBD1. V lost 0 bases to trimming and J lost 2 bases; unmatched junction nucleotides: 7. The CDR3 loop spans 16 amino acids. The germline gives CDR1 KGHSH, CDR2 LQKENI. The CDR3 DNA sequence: TGTGCCAGCTCACCACCGATGACAGGGTCCCCCTACGAGCAGTACTTC. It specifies CASSPPMTGSPYEQYF.

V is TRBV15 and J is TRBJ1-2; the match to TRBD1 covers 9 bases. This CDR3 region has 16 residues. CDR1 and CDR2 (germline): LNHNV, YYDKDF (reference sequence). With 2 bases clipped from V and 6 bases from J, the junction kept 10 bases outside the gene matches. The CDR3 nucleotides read TGTGCCACCAGCAGAACCGGGACAGGGAAAGGAAATGGCTACACCTTC. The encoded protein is CATSRTGTGKGNGYTF.

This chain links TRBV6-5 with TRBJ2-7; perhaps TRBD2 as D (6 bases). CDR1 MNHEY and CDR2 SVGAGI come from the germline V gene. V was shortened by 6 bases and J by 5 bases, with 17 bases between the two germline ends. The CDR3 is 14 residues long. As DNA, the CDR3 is TGTGCCAGCAGCCGGGACTTGGGTACGGACGAGCAGTACGTC. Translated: CASSRDLGTDEQYV.

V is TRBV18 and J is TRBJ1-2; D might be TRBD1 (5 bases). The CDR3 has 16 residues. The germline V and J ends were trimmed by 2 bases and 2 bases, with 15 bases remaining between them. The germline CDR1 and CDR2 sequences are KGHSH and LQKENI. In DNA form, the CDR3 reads TGTGCCAGCTCACCATGGGCCCCGACAGACAACTATGGCTACACCTTC. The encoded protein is CASSPWAPTDNYGYTF.

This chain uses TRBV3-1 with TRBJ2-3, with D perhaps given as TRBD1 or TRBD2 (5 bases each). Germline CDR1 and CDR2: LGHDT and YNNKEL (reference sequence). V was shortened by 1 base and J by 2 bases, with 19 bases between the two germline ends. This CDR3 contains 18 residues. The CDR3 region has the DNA TGTGCCAGCAGCCAAGGGGACCTAGTCGGCGGGCCCACAGATACGCAGTATTTT. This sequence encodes CASSQGDLVGGPTDTQYF.

The CDR3 is CASRASGSPDEQYV. DNA for the CDR3: TGTGCCAGCCGGGCTAGCGGGAGTCCCGACGAGCAGTACGTC. V usage is TRBV28 and J usage is TRBJ2-7; 10 bases line up with TRBD2. Per the germline V gene, CDR1 is MDHEN and CDR2 is SYDVKM. The CDR3 is 14 residues long. V gave up 8 bases and J gave up 5 bases; unmatched junction bases: 9.

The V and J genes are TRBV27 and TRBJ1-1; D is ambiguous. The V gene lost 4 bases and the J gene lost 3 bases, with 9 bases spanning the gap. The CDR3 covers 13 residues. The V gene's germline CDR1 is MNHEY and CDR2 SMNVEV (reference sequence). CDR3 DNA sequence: TGTGCCAGCAGTTACGAGAGGCACACTGAAGCTTTCTTT. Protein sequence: CASSYERHTEAFF.

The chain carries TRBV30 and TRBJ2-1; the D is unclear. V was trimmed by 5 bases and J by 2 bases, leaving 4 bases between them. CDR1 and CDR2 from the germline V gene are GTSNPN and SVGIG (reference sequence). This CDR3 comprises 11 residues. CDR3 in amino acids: CAWGAYNEQFF. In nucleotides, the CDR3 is TGTGCCTGGGGAGCCTACAATGAGCAGTTCTTC.

Here the CDR3 reads CASSLRDRMDGYTF. The CDR3 DNA reads as TGTGCCAGCAGCTTACGGGACAGGATGGATGGCTACACCTTC. The chain combines TRBV7-2 with TRBJ1-2, with TRBD1 matching 8 bases. CDR3 length: 14 residues. CDR1 is SGHTA, CDR2 FQGNSA, per germline. With 2 bases clipped from V and 6 bases from J, the junction kept 5 bases outside the gene matches.

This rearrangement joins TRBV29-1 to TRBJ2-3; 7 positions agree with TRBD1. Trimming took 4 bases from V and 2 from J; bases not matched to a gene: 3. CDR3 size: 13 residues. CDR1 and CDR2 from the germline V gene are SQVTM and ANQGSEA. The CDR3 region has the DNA TGCAGCGTTGCACAGGGGCCCACAGATACGCAGTATTTT. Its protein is CSVAQGPTDTQYF.

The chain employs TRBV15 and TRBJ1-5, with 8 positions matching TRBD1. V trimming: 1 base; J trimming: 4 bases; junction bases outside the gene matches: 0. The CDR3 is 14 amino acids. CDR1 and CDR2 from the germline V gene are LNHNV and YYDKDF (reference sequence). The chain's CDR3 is CATSRGTGNQPQHF. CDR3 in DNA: TGTGCCACCAGCAGAGGGACAGGGAATCAGCCCCAGCATTTT.

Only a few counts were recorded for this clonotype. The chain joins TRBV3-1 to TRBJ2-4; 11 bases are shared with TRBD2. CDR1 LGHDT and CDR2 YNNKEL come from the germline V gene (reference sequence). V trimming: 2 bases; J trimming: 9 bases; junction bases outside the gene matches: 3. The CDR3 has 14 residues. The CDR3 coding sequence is TGTGCCAGCAGCCAACAAACTAGCGGGAGCATTCAGTACTTC. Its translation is CASSQQTSGSIQYF.

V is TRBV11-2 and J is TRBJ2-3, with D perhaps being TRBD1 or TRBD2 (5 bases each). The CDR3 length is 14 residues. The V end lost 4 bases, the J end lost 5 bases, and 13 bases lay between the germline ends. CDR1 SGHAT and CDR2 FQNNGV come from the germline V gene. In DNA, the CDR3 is TGTGCCAGCAGCTCACTAGGGGTTGGAGATACGCAGTATTTT. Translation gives CASSSLGVGDTQYF.

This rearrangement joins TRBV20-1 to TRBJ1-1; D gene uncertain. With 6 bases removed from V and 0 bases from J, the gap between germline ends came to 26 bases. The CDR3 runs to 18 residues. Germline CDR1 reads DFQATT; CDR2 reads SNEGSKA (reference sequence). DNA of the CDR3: TGCAGTGCCTCGAGGCCAGTAGGCGAAAGAGGTATGAACACTGAAGCTTTCTTT. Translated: CSASRPVGERGMNTEAFF.

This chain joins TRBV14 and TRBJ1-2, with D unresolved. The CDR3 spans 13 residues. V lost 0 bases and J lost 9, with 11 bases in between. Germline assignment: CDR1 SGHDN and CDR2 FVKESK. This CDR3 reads CASSQDSGGSYTF. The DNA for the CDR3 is TGTGCCAGCAGCCAAGATTCCGGCGGGAGCTACACCTTC. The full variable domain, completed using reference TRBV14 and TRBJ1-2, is EAGVTQFPSHSVIEKGQTVTLRCDPISGHDNLYWYRRVMGKEIKFLLHFVKESKQDESGMPNNRFLAERTGGTYSTLKVQPAELEDSGVYFCASSQDSGGSYTFGSGTRLTVV.

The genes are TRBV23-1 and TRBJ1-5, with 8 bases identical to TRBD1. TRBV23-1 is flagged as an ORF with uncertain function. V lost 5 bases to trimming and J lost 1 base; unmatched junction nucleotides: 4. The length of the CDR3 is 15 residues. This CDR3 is CASSGNRGSNQPQHF. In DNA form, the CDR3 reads TGCGCCAGCAGTGGCAACAGGGGGAGCAATCAGCCCCAGCATTTT.

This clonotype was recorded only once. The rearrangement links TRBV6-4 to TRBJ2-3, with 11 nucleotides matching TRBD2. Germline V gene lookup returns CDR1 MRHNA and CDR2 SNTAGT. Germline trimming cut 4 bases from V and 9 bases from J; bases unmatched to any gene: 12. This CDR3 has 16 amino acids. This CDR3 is CASSAGALAGVGTQYF. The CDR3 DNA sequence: TGTGCCAGCAGTGCCGGAGCACTAGCGGGAGTTGGGACGCAGTATTTT.

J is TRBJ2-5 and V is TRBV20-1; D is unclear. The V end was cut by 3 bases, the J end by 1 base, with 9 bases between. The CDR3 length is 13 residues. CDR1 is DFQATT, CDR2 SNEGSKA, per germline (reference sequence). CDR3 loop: CSASPGTQETQYF. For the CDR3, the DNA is TGCAGTGCTAGCCCGGGTACCCAAGAGACCCAGTACTTC.

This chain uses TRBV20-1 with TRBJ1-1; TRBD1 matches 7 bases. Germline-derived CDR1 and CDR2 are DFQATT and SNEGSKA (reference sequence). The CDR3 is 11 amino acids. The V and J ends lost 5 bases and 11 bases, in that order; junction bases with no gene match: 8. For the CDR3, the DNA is TGCAGTGCTGATGGACAGGAAAGGGCTTTCTTT. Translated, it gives CSADGQERAFF.

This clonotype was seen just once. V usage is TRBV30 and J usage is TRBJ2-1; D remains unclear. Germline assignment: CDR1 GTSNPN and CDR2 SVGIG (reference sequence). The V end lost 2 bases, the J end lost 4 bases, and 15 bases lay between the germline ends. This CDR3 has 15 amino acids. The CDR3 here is CAWSPSPRRYNEQFF. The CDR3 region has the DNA TGTGCCTGGAGTCCCTCCCCCCGGCGGTACAATGAGCAGTTCTTC.

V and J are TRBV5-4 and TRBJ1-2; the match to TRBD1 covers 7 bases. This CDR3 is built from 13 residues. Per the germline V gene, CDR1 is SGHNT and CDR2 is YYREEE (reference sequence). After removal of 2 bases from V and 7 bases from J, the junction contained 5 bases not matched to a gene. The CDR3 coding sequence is TGTGCCAGCAGCTTAAGGCGACAGGGTGGCTACACCTTC. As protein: CASSLRRQGGYTF.

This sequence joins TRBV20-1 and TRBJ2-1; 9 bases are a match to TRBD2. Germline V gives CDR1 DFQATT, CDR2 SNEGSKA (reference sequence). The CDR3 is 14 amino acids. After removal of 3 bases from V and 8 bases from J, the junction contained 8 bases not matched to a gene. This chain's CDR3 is CSASGTSMGDEQFF. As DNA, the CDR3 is TGCAGTGCTAGTGGGACTAGCATGGGGGATGAGCAGTTCTTC.

The CDR3 DNA sequence: TGTGCCTGGAGTGTAGTGGGAGATACGCAGTATTTT. Protein product: CAWSVVGDTQYF. The chain employs TRBV30 and TRBJ2-3; D remains ambiguous. This CDR3 spans 12 amino acids. The V end was cut by 0 bases, the J end by 5 bases, with 6 bases between. The germline V gene has CDR1 GTSNPN and CDR2 SVGIG (reference sequence).

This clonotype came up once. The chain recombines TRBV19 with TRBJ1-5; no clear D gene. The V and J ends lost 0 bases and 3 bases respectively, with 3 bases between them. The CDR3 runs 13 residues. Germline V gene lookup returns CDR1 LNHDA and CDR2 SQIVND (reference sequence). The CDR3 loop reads CASSIDDNQPQHF. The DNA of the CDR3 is TGTGCCAGTAGTATAGATGACAATCAGCCCCAGCATTTT.

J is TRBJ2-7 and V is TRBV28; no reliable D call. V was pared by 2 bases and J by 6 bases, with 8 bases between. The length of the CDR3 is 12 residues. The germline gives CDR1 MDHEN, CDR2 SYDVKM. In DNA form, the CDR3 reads TGTGCCAGCAGTTTAACCGGGTTCGAGCAGTACGTC. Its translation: CASSLTGFEQYV.